The next 28 T cell receptor beta chains were all read from a single sample in a study of cytomegalovirus exposure and HLA in healthy donors. The PCR made use of 60 Vbeta and 13 Jbeta primers. Sequencing used immunoSEQ multiplex PCR; TCRdb keeps in-frame clones, though not all of them. The sample records over 50,000 clones, 70% to 85% being singletons. The sequencing input was PBMCs. The receptors come from a middle-aged man in good health and CMV-seronegative.

The chain couples TRBV28 to TRBJ2-7, with 10 positions matching TRBD2. From germline, CDR1 is MDHEN and CDR2 SYDVKM. The CDR3 has 15 residues. V trimming: 5 bases; J trimming: 5 bases; junction bases outside the gene matches: 9. The CDR3 here is CASSPAGGPRNEQYV. The CDR3, as DNA: TGTGCCAGCAGTCCAGCGGGGGGGCCCCGGAACGAGCAGTACGTC.

This chain joins TRBV29-1 and TRBJ1-1; 9 bases are a match to TRBD1. CDR3 size: 16 residues. Germline V gene sequence: CDR1 SQVTM, CDR2 ANQGSEA. With V trimmed by 4 bases and J by 2 bases, 11 bases remained unmatched. The CDR3 DNA reads TGCAGCGTTGTATCCCTGTTGGGACAGGGTAACACTGAAGCTTTCTTT. Translation: CSVVSLLGQGNTEAFF.

The chain has TRBV11-2 and TRBJ2-5, with TRBD2 matching 10 bases. V lost 1 base, J lost 9 bases, and 8 bases stayed unmatched. The CDR3 runs 15 residues. CDR1 and CDR2 (germline): SGHAT, FQNNGV. The CDR3 nucleotides read TGTGCCAGCAGCTTAGGTCTAGCGGGGGTTCCTGCCCAGTACTTC. This codes for CASSLGLAGVPAQYF.

The genes are TRBV18 and TRBJ1-4; the D is unclear. The CDR3 spans 13 residues. The V end lost 2 bases, the J end lost 5 bases, and 6 bases lay between the germline ends. Germline lookup yields CDR1 KGHSH and CDR2 LQKENI. CDR3 nucleotide sequence: TGTGCCAGCTCACCAGACTTGAATGAAAAACTGTTTTTT. This gives the protein CASSPDLNEKLFF.

The chain joins TRBV5-4 to TRBJ2-2, with D possibly matching TRBD1 (5 bases). Trimming took off 5 bases at V and 2 bases at J, with 13 bases between the two ends. This CDR3 has 15 residues. CDR1 is SGHNT and CDR2 is YYREEE in the germline V gene (reference sequence). The CDR3 sequence: CASSRQGSNTGELFF. CDR3 coding DNA: TGTGCCAGCAGTAGGCAGGGAAGTAACACCGGGGAGCTGTTTTTT.

This chain joins TRBV5-1 and TRBJ1-2; 7 bases map to TRBD1. CDR1 and CDR2 from the germline V gene are SGHRS and YFSETQ. V lost 4 bases and J lost 10; bases outside the gene matches: 13. The CDR3 runs 14 residues. Here the CDR3 reads CASSPDTGARVYTF. The CDR3 region has the DNA TGCGCCAGCAGCCCTGATACAGGGGCTAGGGTCTACACCTTC.

The rearrangement uses TRBV5-1 and TRBJ2-1, with 10 bases identical to TRBD2. Germline V CDR1 and CDR2: SGHRS, YFSETQ. The V segment lost 6 bases and the J segment 4 bases; nucleotides outside the gene matches: 4. CDR3 length: 14 residues. CDR3 DNA sequence: TGCGCCAGCAACCCTAGCGGGGGTTACAATGAGCAGTTCTTC. Protein product: CASNPSGGYNEQFF. Full variable domain (rest looked up from reference TRBV5-1 and TRBJ2-1): KAGVTQTPRYLIKTRGQQVTLSCSPISGHRSVSWYQQTPGQGLQFLFEYFSETQRNKGNFPGRFSGRQFSNSRSEMNVSTLELGDSALYLCASNPSGGYNEQFFGPGTRLTVL.

The chain carries TRBV29-1 and TRBJ2-3, with D perhaps TRBD2 (6 bases). V lost 2 bases and J 3 bases, leaving 18 bases between the germline ends. The CDR3 runs 16 residues. CDR1 and CDR2 from the germline V gene are SQVTM and ANQGSEA. DNA for the CDR3: TGCAGCGTTGAACCGGGACGGGGGTTTGGAACAGATACGCAGTATTTT. Translating gives CSVEPGRGFGTDTQYF.

The J gene is TRBJ2-1, the V gene TRBV6-1; 8 bases are shared with TRBD1. V dropped 7 bases and J dropped 2; count of bases not matched to a gene: 4. CDR3 size: 14 residues. CDR1 is MNHNS, CDR2 SASEGT, per germline. The CDR3 loop is CASTLTGAYNEQFF. DNA of the CDR3: TGTGCCAGCACCCTGACAGGGGCCTACAATGAGCAGTTCTTC.

This CDR3 reads CATSRGAGGLLGETQYF. CDR3 bases: TGTGCCACCAGCAGAGGGGCGGGGGGCCTTTTAGGAGAGACCCAGTACTTC. The V call is TRBV15, the J call TRBJ2-5; TRBD2 matches at 8 bases. The J segment lost 4 bases and the V segment lost 1 base, leaving 11 bases of the junction unmatched. Germline-derived CDR1 and CDR2 are LNHNV and YYDKDF (reference sequence). CDR3 length: 17 residues.

The V and J genes are TRBV6-1 and TRBJ1-5; D call uncertain. The length of the CDR3 is 14 residues. Germline V gives CDR1 MNHNS, CDR2 SASEGT. V lost 4 bases and J 0 bases, leaving 7 bases between the germline ends. This CDR3 is CASSGPVSNQPQHF. The DNA of the CDR3 is TGTGCCAGCAGTGGGCCCGTTAGCAATCAGCCCCAGCATTTT.

This chain connects TRBV7-9 to TRBJ2-3, with TRBD1 matching 8 bases. Germline trimming cut 5 bases from V and 6 bases from J; bases unmatched to any gene: 10. From germline, CDR1 is SEHNR and CDR2 FQNEAQ (reference sequence). The length of the CDR3 is 15 residues. The CDR3 loop reads CASSQSRTGRDTQYF. As DNA, the CDR3 is TGTGCCAGCAGCCAGTCCCGGACAGGGAGGGATACGCAGTATTTT.

The chain is built from TRBV5-5 and TRBJ1-6; 10 bases fit TRBD1. The CDR3 covers 17 residues. Germline-derived CDR1 and CDR2 are SGHKS and YYEKEE (reference sequence). V gave up 3 bases and J gave up 2 bases; unmatched junction bases: 5. The DNA of the CDR3 is TGTGCCAGCAGCTCCCGGGACAGGGGAACCTATAATTCACCCCTCCACTTT. Its translation is CASSSRDRGTYNSPLHF.

The CDR3 sequence: CASRVMGGYTGELFF. In nucleotides, the CDR3 is TGTGCCAGCAGGGTCATGGGGGGGTACACCGGGGAGCTGTTTTTT. This rearrangement joins TRBV7-6 to TRBJ2-2, with 7 bases that match TRBD2. Looked up from germline, CDR1 is SGHVS and CDR2 is FNYEAQ. This CDR3 comprises 15 residues. Germline trimming cut 6 bases from V and 3 bases from J; bases unmatched to any gene: 7. The full variable domain, in which reference TRBV7-6 and TRBJ2-2 provide the parts outside the CDR3, is GAGVSQSPRYKVTKRGQDVALRCDPISGHVSLYWYRQALGQGPEFLTYFNYEAQQDKSGLPNDRFSAERPEGSISTLTIQRTEQRDSAMYRCASRVMGGYTGELFFGEGSRLTVL.

This clone was detected only a few times. The chain recombines TRBV7-2 with TRBJ2-7; 7 bases line up with TRBD1. Germline V gene sequence: CDR1 SGHTA, CDR2 FQGNSA. CDR3 length: 14 residues. The V segment lost 4 bases and the J segment 2 bases; nucleotides outside the gene matches: 5. As DNA, the CDR3 is TGTGCCAGCAGCTCCGGGACAGATACCTACGAGCAGTACTTC. Its translation: CASSSGTDTYEQYF.

The chain joins TRBV28 to TRBJ2-3; 16 positions match TRBD2. CDR1 MDHEN and CDR2 SYDVKM come from the germline V gene. Trimming cost V 5 bases and J 7 bases; bases outside gene matches: 6. The CDR3 runs 16 residues. CDR3 amino acids: CASSGGLAGGIHTQYF. DNA of the CDR3: TGTGCCAGCAGTGGGGGACTAGCGGGGGGGATACATACGCAGTATTTT.

The chain recombines TRBV25-1 with TRBJ2-3, with D uncertain. Trimming left V 2 bases short and J 1 base short, with 4 bases between. Germline V gene lookup returns CDR1 MGHDK and CDR2 SYGVNS. This CDR3 region has 13 residues. CDR3 loop: CASSEQGTDTQYF. The CDR3 DNA is TGTGCCAGCAGTGAACAGGGCACAGATACGCAGTATTTT.

The V call is TRBV5-8, the J call TRBJ2-1; TRBD1 matches at 9 bases. V gave up 4 bases and J gave up 9 bases; unmatched junction bases: 5. This CDR3 spans 13 amino acids. CDR1 is SGHTS and CDR2 is YDEGEE in the germline V gene. DNA of the CDR3: TGTGCCAGCAGCGGGACAGGGTGGGGTGAGCAGTTCTTC. Residues: CASSGTGWGEQFF.

The chain joins TRBV29-1 to TRBJ1-2, with 9 bases identical to TRBD1. The CDR3 extends over 12 amino acids. In germline, CDR1 is SQVTM, CDR2 ANQGSEA. V was clipped by 0 bases and J by 10 bases; unmatched bases: 3. CDR3 loop: CSVEEGTGYYTF. CDR3 in DNA: TGCAGCGTTGAAGAGGGGACAGGGTACTACACCTTC.

This chain joins TRBV7-2 and TRBJ2-7; D possibly corresponds to TRBD1 (5 bases). V dropped 0 bases and J dropped 4 bases, with 10 bases sitting between them. The germline V gene encodes CDR1 SGHTA and CDR2 FQGNSA. The CDR3 is 14 amino acids. In DNA, the CDR3 is TGTGCCAGCAGCTTAGCGCTGACAGCTTACGAGCAGTACTTC. It is translated as CASSLALTAYEQYF.

The chain employs TRBV6-5 and TRBJ1-2; no clear D. Germline loops: CDR1 MNHEY, CDR2 SVGAGI. The CDR3 runs 15 residues. Trimming stripped 5 bases from V and 7 bases from J, with 20 bases between. This CDR3 reads CASSNLPQSRVGYTF. CDR3 nucleotide sequence: TGTGCCAGCAGTAACCTACCCCAAAGTCGTGTTGGCTACACCTTC.

The chain couples TRBV9 to TRBJ2-7; 7 bases line up with TRBD2. After removal of 4 bases from V and 2 bases from J, the junction contained 9 bases not matched to a gene. Germline CDR1 and CDR2: SGDLS and YYNGEE. The CDR3 runs to 15 residues. The CDR3 region is CASSPQDRGAYEQYF. The CDR3 nucleotides are TGTGCCAGCAGCCCACAGGACCGGGGGGCCTACGAGCAGTACTTC.

The rearrangement uses TRBV23-1 and TRBJ1-3; possible D gene TRBD1, 6 bases. TRBV23-1 belongs to the ORF category, with a function that is uncertain. The CDR3 is 15 amino acids. Between the trimmed V and J ends, which lost 3 bases and 0 bases, there was a span of 9 bases. CDR3 in amino acids: CASSHQGSSGNTIYF. The CDR3 bases are TGCGCCAGCAGTCATCAGGGGAGCTCTGGAAACACCATATATTTT.

The chain employs TRBV6-5 and TRBJ1-2; maybe TRBD1 (5 bases). In germline, CDR1 is MNHEY, CDR2 SVGAGI. The CDR3 runs to 14 residues. The V and J ends lost 0 bases and 6 bases respectively, with 11 bases between them. For the CDR3, the DNA is TGTGCCAGCAGTTACTCAGAAGCACAGGATGGCTACACCTTC. Its protein is CASSYSEAQDGYTF.

This chain links TRBV10-3 with TRBJ1-6; 8 positions agree with TRBD1. The J segment lost 9 bases and the V segment lost 2 bases, leaving 6 bases of the junction unmatched. This CDR3 comprises 15 residues. The germline V gene has CDR1 ENHRY and CDR2 SYGVKD. In DNA, the CDR3 is TGTGCCATCAGTGAGCCCCCAGGGGGCCGTTCACCCCTCCACTTT. Translating it yields CAISEPPGGRSPLHF.

The rearrangement joins TRBV5-4 to TRBJ2-3, with 9 bases that match TRBD1. The germline V gene has CDR1 SGHNT and CDR2 YYREEE (reference sequence). The CDR3 totals 16 residues. J was trimmed by 1 base and V by 2 bases; bases with no gene match: 5. CDR3 sequence (DNA): TGTGCCAGCAGCTTAAAACAGGGGGCAGGCACAGATACGCAGTATTTT. Encoded protein: CASSLKQGAGTDTQYF.

The rearrangement links TRBV7-2 to TRBJ1-1, with TRBD1 as a possible D gene (6 bases). The germline V and J ends were trimmed by 4 bases and 0 bases, with 12 bases remaining between them. The CDR3 extends over 15 amino acids. The germline V gene encodes CDR1 SGHTA and CDR2 FQGNSA. This CDR3 reads CASSSPGTLNTEAFF. CDR3 bases: TGTGCCAGCAGCTCCCCCGGGACACTGAACACTGAAGCTTTCTTT.

This chain's CDR3 is CASSYRHRGYEQYF. CDR3 sequence (DNA): TGTGCCAGCAGCTACCGTCATAGGGGCTACGAGCAGTACTTC. The rearrangement links TRBV7-8 to TRBJ2-7; maybe TRBD1 (5 bases). Germline lookup yields CDR1 SGHVS and CDR2 FQNEAQ. V was trimmed by 4 bases and J by 3 bases, leaving 13 bases between them. The CDR3 runs to 14 residues.